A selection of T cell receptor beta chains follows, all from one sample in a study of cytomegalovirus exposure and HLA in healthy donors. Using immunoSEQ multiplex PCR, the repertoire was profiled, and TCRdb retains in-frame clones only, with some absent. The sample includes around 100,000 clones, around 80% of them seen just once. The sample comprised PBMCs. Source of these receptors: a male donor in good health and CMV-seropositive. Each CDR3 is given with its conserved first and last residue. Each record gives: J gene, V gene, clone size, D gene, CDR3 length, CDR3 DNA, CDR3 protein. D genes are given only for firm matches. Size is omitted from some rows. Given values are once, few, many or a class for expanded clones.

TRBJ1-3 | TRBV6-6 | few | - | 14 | TGTGCCAGCACCTCCGGGACAACTGGAAACACCATATATTTT | CASTSGTTGNTIYF
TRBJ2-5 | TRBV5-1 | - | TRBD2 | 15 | TGCGCCAGCAAACCCGTTGGGGGGGGTAAAGAGACCCAGTACTTC | CASKPVGGGKETQYF
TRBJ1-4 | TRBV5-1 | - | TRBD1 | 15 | TGCGCCAGCAGCTTCAATTCCGGGACAGGGGAAAAACTGTTTTTT | CASSFNSGTGEKLFF
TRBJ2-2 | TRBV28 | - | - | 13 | TGTGCCAGCAGTTTAGCAGTCACCGGGGAGCTGTTTTTT | CASSLAVTGELFF
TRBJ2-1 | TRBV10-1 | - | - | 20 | TGCGCCAGCAGAGAGCGCCAAGGACAGAGTGCCCGTCCTGATCTCTATGAGCAGTTCTTC | CASRERQGQSARPDLYEQFF
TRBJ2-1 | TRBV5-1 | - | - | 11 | TGCGCCAGCAGCCAATACAATGAGCAGTTCTTC | CASSQYNEQFF
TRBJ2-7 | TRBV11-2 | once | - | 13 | TGTGCCAGCAGCTTTGGTTCCGGGGGCGAGCAGTACTTC | CASSFGSGGEQYF
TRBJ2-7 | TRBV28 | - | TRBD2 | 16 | TGTGCCAGCAGTCTGATTAGCGGGGGCCTTACCTACGAGCAGTACTTC | CASSLISGGLTYEQYF
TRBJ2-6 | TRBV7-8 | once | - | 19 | TGTGCCAGCAGCCCGGGGGGCGGCAGGGGGCTAACAGGGGCCAACGTCCTGACTTTC | CASSPGGGRGLTGANVLTF
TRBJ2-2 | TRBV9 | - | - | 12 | TGTGCCAGCAGCGTAGGTCGCGGGGAGCTGTTTTTT | CASSVGRGELFF
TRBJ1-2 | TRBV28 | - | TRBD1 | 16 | TGTGCCAGCAGTCCTCGGGGGGGACAGGGACACTATGGCTACACCTTC | CASSPRGGQGHYGYTF
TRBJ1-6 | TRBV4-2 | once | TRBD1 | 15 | TGTGCCAGCAGCCAGGTGGACAGGGACGGGCCACCCCTCCACTTT | CASSQVDRDGPPLHF
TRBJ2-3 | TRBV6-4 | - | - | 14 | TGTGCCAGCAGTGACCTTGCGGGGGCTGATACGCAGTATTTT | CASSDLAGADTQYF
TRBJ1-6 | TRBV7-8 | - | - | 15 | TGTGCCAGCAGCTTGACGAGGGTTGAGAATTCACCCCTCCACTTT | CASSLTRVENSPLHF
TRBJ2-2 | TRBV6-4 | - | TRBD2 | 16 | TGTGCCAGCAGTGACTCGGGACTAGCGGGAGCCGGGGAGCTGTTTTTT | CASSDSGLAGAGELFF
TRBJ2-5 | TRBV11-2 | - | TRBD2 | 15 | TGTGCCAGCAGCTTACCGACGGGGGGGCCGGAGACCCAGTACTTC | CASSLPTGGPETQYF
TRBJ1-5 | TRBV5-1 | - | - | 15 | TGCACCAGCAGCCCCGCGGGGGGTAGCAATCAGCCCCAGCATTTT | CTSSPAGGSNQPQHF
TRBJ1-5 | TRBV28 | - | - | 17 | TGTGCCAGCAGGCCAGGTCCATCCTATTCCTCCAATCAGCCCCAGCATTTT | CASRPGPSYSSNQPQHF
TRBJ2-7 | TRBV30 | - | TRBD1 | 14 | TGTGCCTGGAGTAGGGACAGGGGGCTCGGGGAGCAGTACTTC | CAWSRDRGLGEQYF
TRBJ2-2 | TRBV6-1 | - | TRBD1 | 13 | TGTGCCAGCAGTTCACAGGGGGACGGGGAGCTGTTTTTT | CASSSQGDGELFF
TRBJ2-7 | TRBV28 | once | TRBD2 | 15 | TGTGCCAGCAGTTCCGGGACTAGCGGGAACTACGAGCAGTACTTC | CASSSGTSGNYEQYF
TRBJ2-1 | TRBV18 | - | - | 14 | TGTGCCAGCTCCCCACTCCCGGGGGACAATGAGCAGTTCTTC | CASSPLPGDNEQFF
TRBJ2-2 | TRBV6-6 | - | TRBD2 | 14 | TGTGCCAGCAGTTCGGGAGGAGTTACCGGGGAGCTGTTTTTT | CASSSGGVTGELFF
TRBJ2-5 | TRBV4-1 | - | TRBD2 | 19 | TGCGCCAGCAGCCACCCTGAGAAGGCTAGCGGGAGGTACCAAGAGACCCAGTACTTC | CASSHPEKASGRYQETQYF
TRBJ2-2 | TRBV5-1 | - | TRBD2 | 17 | TGCGCCAGCAGCTCTCCTAGCGGGGGGGCCAGTATCGGGGAGCTGTTTTTT | CASSSPSGGASIGELFF
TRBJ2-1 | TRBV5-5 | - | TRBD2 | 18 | TGTGCCAGCAGCTTGGGGGGACTAGCGGGAGAAATCGACAATGAGCAGTTCTTC | CASSLGGLAGEIDNEQFF
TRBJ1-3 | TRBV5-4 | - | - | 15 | TGTGCCAGCACCGCGGGGGGCCTGAATGGAAACACCATATATTTT | CASTAGGLNGNTIYF
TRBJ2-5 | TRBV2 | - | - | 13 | TGTGCCAGCAGGAGGGCCGAACAAGAGACCCAGTACTTC | CASRRAEQETQYF
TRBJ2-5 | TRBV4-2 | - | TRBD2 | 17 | TGTGCCAGCAGCCTAGAAATTGGACTAGCGGGAGGGGAGACCCAGTACTTC | CASSLEIGLAGGETQYF
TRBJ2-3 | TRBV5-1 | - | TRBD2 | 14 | TGCGCCAGCGTTTCCCCGGGAGGGCCAGATACGCAGTATTTT | CASVSPGGPDTQYF
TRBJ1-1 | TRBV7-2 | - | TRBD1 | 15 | TGTGCCAGCAGCCTTTGGACAGGGGGGGGTACTGAAGCTTTCTTT | CASSLWTGGGTEAFF
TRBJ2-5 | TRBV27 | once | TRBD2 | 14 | TGTGCCAGCAGTTCTAGCGGGAGACAAGAGACCCAGTACTTC | CASSSSGRQETQYF
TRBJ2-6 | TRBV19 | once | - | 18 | TGTGCCAGTAGTATAGACCGGGCAGGGTATGGTAGGGCCAACGTCCTGACTTTC | CASSIDRAGYGRANVLTF
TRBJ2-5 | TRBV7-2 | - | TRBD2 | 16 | TGTGCCAGCAGGGTAGCGGGACTAGCGGGGGTAGAGACCCAGTACTTC | CASRVAGLAGVETQYF
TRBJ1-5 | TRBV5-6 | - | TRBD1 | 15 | TGTGCCAGCAGCTTCCGGGGACAGCCTAATCAGCCCCAGCATTTT | CASSFRGQPNQPQHF